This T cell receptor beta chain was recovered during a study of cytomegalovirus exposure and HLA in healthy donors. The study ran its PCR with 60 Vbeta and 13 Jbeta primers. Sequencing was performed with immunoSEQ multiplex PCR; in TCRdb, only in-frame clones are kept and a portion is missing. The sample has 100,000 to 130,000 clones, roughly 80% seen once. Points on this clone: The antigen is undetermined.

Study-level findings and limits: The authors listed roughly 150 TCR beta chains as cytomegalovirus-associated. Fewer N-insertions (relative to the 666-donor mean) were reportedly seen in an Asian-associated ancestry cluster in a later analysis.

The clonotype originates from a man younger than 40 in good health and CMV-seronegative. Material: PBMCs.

The chain's CDR3 is CAWSAPAGTDTQYF. As DNA, the CDR3 is TGTGCCTGGAGTGCCCCGGCGGGCACAGATACGCAGTATTTT. The rearrangement uses TRBV30 and TRBJ2-3; D call uncertain. There are 14 residues in the CDR3. Trimming removed 1 base from V and 1 base from J, with 9 bases in between. The germline CDR1 and CDR2 sequences are GTSNPN and SVGIG (reference sequence). Full variable domain (outside the CDR3, taken from reference TRBV30 and TRBJ2-3): SQTIHQWPATLVQPVGSPLSLECTVEGTSNPNLYWYRQAAGRGLQLLFYSVGIGQISSEVPQNLSASRPQDRQFILSSKKLLLSDSGFYLCAWSAPAGTDTQYFGPGTRLTVL.